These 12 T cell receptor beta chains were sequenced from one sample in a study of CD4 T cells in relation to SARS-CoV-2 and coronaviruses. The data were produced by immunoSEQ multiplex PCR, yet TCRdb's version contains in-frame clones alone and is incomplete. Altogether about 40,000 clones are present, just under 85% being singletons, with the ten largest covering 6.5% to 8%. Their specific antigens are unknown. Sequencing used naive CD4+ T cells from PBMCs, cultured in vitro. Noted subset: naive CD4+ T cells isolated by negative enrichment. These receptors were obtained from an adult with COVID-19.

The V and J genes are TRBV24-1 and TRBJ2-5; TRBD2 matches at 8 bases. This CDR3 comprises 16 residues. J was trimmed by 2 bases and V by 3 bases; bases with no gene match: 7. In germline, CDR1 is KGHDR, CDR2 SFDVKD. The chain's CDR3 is CATSDATSGWQETQYF. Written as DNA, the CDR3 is TGTGCCACCAGTGATGCTACTAGCGGATGGCAAGAGACCCAGTACTTC.

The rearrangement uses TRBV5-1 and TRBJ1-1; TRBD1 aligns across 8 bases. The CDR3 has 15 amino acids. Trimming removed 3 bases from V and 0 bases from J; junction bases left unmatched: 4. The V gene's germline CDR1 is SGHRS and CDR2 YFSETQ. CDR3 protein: CASSSGTGMNTEAFF. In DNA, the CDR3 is TGCGCCAGCAGCTCCGGGACAGGAATGAACACTGAAGCTTTCTTT.

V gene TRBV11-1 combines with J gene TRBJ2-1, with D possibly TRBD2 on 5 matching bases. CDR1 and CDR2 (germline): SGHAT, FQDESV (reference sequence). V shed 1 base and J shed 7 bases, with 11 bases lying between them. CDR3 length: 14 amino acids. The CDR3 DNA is TGTGCCAGCAGCTTAGGGGAGTCCGGGAATGAGCAGTTCTTC. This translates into CASSLGESGNEQFF. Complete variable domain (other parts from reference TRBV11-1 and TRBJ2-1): EAEVAQSPRYKITEKSQAVAFWCDPISGHATLYWYRQILGQGPELLVQFQDESVVDDSQLPKDRFSAERLKGVDSTLKIQPAELGDSAMYLCASSLGESGNEQFFGPGTRLTVL.

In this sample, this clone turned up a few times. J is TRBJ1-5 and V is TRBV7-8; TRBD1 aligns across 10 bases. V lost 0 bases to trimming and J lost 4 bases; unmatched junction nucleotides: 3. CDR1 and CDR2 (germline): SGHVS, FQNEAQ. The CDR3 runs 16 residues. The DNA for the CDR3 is TGTGCCAGCAGCTTAGCTAGGGACAGGGGAAATCAGCCCCAGCATTTT. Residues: CASSLARDRGNQPQHF.

CDR3: CASKTSGSADTQYF. The CDR3 DNA sequence: TGTGCCAGCAAGACTAGCGGGAGTGCGGATACGCAGTATTTT. The chain uses TRBV2 and TRBJ2-3, with 12 bases that match TRBD2. The CDR3 covers 14 residues. Germline CDR1 and CDR2: SNHLY and FYNNEI. V shed 7 bases and J 6 bases; nucleotides not matched to a gene: 5.

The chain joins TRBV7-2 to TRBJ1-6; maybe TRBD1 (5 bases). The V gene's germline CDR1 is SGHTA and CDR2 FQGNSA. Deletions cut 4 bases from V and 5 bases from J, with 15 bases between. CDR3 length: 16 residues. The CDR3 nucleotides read TGTGCCAGCAGCTCCCCCCGCGCAGGGCATAATTCACCCCTCCACTTT. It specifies CASSSPRAGHNSPLHF.

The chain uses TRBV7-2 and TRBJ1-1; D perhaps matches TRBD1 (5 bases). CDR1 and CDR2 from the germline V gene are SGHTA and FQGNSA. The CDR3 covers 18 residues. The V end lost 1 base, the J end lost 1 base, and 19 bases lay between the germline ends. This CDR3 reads CASSLVSGPLLSNTEAFF. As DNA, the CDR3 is TGTGCCAGCAGCTTAGTTTCAGGGCCCCTCTTGTCGAACACTGAAGCTTTCTTT.

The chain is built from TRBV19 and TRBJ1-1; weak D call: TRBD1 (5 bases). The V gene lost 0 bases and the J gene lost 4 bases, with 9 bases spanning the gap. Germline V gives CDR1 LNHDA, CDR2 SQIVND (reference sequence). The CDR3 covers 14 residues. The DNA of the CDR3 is TGTGCCAGTAGTATAGATCTGGGGACCACTGAAGCTTTCTTT. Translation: CASSIDLGTTEAFF.

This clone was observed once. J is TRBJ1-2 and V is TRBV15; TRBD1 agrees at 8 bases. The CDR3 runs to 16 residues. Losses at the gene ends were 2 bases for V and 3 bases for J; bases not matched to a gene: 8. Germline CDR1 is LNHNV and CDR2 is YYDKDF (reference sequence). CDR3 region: CATSRITGGGYYGYTF. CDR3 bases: TGTGCCACCAGCAGAATAACAGGGGGTGGATACTATGGCTACACCTTC.

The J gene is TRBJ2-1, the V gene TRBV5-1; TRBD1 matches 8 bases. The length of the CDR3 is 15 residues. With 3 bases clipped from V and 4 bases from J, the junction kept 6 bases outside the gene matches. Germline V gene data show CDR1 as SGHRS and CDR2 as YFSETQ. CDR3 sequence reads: CASSSVTGGYNEQFF. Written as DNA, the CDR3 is TGCGCCAGCAGCTCAGTAACAGGGGGATACAATGAGCAGTTCTTC.

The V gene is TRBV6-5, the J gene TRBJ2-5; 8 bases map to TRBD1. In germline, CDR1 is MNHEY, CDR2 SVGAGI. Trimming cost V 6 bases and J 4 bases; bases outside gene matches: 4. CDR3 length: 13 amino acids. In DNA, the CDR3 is TGTGCCAGCAGCAGGGGGCTGCGAGAGACCCAGTACTTC. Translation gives CASSRGLRETQYF.

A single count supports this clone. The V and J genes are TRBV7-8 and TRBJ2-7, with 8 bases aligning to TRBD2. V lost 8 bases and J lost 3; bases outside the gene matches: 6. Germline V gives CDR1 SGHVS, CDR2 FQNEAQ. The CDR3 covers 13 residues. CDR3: CASGAGAFYEQYF. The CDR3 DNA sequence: TGTGCCAGCGGAGCGGGGGCGTTCTACGAGCAGTACTTC.